The sequence of this T cell receptor (beta chain) was determined in a study of blood T cell repertoires in COVID-19. Study overall: Material from acute and convalescent COVID-19 was sourced from the United States, Italy and Spain. T cells, B-cell-depleted T cells, or PBMCs supplied cDNA or gDNA.

V was pared by 5 bases and J by 0 bases, with 7 bases between. Germline V gene sequence: CDR1 KGHSH, CDR2 LQKENI. The CDR3 runs to 13 residues. Per the original data handling: Quantification of nucleated cells was approximated via reference gene primer amplification. Sequenced by immunoSEQ multiplex PCR; TCRdb stores in-frame clones only, minus some. V, J and clone size are those of that table, while D and trimming were read from the DNA. Of about 240,000 clones detected, about four fifths appear once; the ten largest clones hold 3.4%. The chain carries TRBV18 and TRBJ2-5, with unresolved D. Sequencing used peripheral blood. This receptor was obtained from a woman in her late teens or twenties with acute or convalescent COVID-19. The CDR3 bases are TGTGCCAGCTCATCCGAGTACCAAGAGACCCAGTACTTC. Amino acids: CASSSEYQETQYF.